These T cell receptor beta chains were read from a single sample in a study of naive and memory T cell subsets. TCRdb re-called the UMI-ligation and nested PCR reads through MiXCR, storing one row per CDR3 protein. The sample holds over 110,000 distinct CDR3 sequences, approximately 20% seen once. Sequenced sample: naive CD8+ T cells from blood. Source of these receptors: a human donor in good health. Both conserved end residues are part of each CDR3. Each record gives: V gene, J gene, D gene, CDR3 protein. The D gene is left open where the match is weak.

v_call: TRBV6-1
j_call: TRBJ1-1
d_call: TRBD1
cdr3_aa: CASSMTGANTEAFF

v_call: TRBV10-3
j_call: TRBJ2-7
d_call: TRBD1
cdr3_aa: CAISDIQGAHSDEQYF

v_call: TRBV5-5
j_call: TRBJ2-6
d_call: .
cdr3_aa: CASSLRQLVNSGANVLTF

v_call: TRBV9
j_call: TRBJ1-5
d_call: .
cdr3_aa: CASSVGHQLNQPQHF

v_call: TRBV7-9
j_call: TRBJ2-5
d_call: .
cdr3_aa: CASSSPSAETQYF

v_call: TRBV20-1
j_call: TRBJ2-7
d_call: .
cdr3_aa: CSALDIVAYEQYF

v_call: TRBV14
j_call: TRBJ1-2
d_call: TRBD1
cdr3_aa: CASSQVPIDRGGGYTF

v_call: TRBV29-1
j_call: TRBJ2-1
d_call: .
cdr3_aa: CSVERAYNEQFF

v_call: TRBV28
j_call: TRBJ2-3
d_call: .
cdr3_aa: CASSADRITDTQYF

v_call: TRBV7-9
j_call: TRBJ2-3
d_call: .
cdr3_aa: CASSFYRDADTQYF

v_call: TRBV5-5
j_call: TRBJ1-6
d_call: .
cdr3_aa: CASSLELVLGSPLHF

v_call: TRBV20-1
j_call: TRBJ2-7
d_call: TRBD2
cdr3_aa: CSASDGLAGVFYEQYF

v_call: TRBV7-9
j_call: TRBJ2-2
d_call: .
cdr3_aa: CASREQNRNTGELFF

v_call: TRBV27
j_call: TRBJ1-1
d_call: .
cdr3_aa: CATQGGDTEAFF